A selection of T cell receptor beta chains follows, all from one sample in a study of blood T cell repertoires in COVID-19. TCRdb keeps only in-frame clones here, not all; method: immunoSEQ multiplex PCR. This sample has tens of thousands of clones, with around 90% found just once. The specimen was peripheral blood. The source is a man aged 45-65 years with active COVID-19. The conserved cysteine and the conserved F or W are not part of the CDR3 here. Each record gives: D gene, V gene, CDR3 protein. The D gene is left open where the match is weak.

.	TRBV5-1	ASSLTGIATNEKLF
.	TRBV7-9	ASSSTYSNQPQH
TRBD1	TRBV28	ASSRGQGNPPGEQF
TRBD2	TRBV9	ASSAGSGSYPNEQF
TRBD2	TRBV27	ASSPGRLAGLGTDTQY
.	TRBV5-1	ASSKGQNTEAF
.	TRBV10-3	AISESISEQSYEQY
TRBD2	TRBV7-3	ASSRTSFHEQF
TRBD2	TRBV7-6	ASSEGTSGRGEQY
.	TRBV6-5	ATGGTEAF
.	TRBV12-5	ASGKALGDTEAF
TRBD1	TRBV10-3	AISESNGQGSGYT
TRBD1	TRBV30	AWSDRDRGLEQY
.	TRBV28	ASSPGTRYNEQF
.	TRBV6-5	ASNPGAYEQY
.	TRBV5-4	ASSLSFGGTYTGELF
.	TRBV25-1	ASREGATQY
TRBD1	TRBV5-1	ASSFPGQSYEQY
.	TRBV5-4	ASSPQGPYEQY
.	TRBV2	ASSEELPTGRGYNEQF
.	TRBV11-3	ASSLVGPISGEQY
.	TRBV9	ASSDGATDTQY
TRBD1	TRBV4-1	ASSSTGASSYNSPLH
.	TRBV19	ASIWGGAPAETQY
.	TRBV7-9	ASSLPPTGGSYNEQF
.	TRBV18	ASSPQGGTEAF
TRBD2	TRBV4-2	ASSQEVGTSGSTQY
TRBD2	TRBV28	ASSLNPGLNYEQY